This entry lists 5 T cell receptor beta chains sequenced from one sample in a study of blood T cell repertoires in COVID-19. The method was immunoSEQ multiplex PCR; TCRdb's version includes in-frame clones alone and lacks a portion of them. The sample contains 70,000 to 90,000 clones, 80% to 90% of which appear only once. Sequencing was performed on peripheral blood. These receptors were collected from a man between 60 and 70 years old with acute or convalescent COVID-19.

About this clone itself: An end of the junction differs from the germline gene, which may be a read error. The chain is built from TRBV11-2 and TRBJ1-1, with D uncertain. Germline V gene data show CDR1 as SGHAT and CDR2 as FQNNGV. The length of the CDR3 is 11 residues. CDR3 loop: CASSPRHEASF. The CDR3 bases are TGTGCCAGCAGCCCGCGGCACGAAGCTTCCTTT.

CDR3 DNA sequence: TGTGCCAGCTCACCACCCTCTCCTCAGGGTTCGGTCTATGGCTACACCTTC. It translates to CASSPPSPQGSVYGYTF. The J gene is TRBJ1-2, the V gene TRBV18, with D maybe TRBD1 (5 bases). The CDR3 loop spans 17 amino acids. Germline V gene sequence: CDR1 KGHSH, CDR2 LQKENI. Deletions cut 0 bases from V and 4 bases from J, with 18 bases between.

This chain joins TRBV6-2 or TRBV6-3 and TRBJ1-1, with a weak D call TRBD1 (6 bases). V was pared by 2 bases and J by 1 base, with 8 bases between. Germline V gene data show CDR1 as MNHEY and CDR2 as SVGEGT. CDR3 size: 14 residues. CDR3: CASSYGTKNTEAFF. The DNA of the CDR3 is TGTGCCAGCAGTTACGGGACAAAGAACACTGAAGCTTTCTTT.

The J gene is TRBJ2-1, the V gene TRBV7-9; D is possibly TRBD1 (6 bases). Between the trimmed V and J ends, which lost 5 bases and 1 base, there was a span of 9 bases. The CDR3 is made up of 14 amino acids. In germline, CDR1 is SEHNR, CDR2 FQNEAQ (reference sequence). CDR3 region: CASSHRASYNEQFF. The DNA of the CDR3 is TGTGCCAGCAGCCACAGGGCTTCCTACAATGAGCAGTTCTTC.

V is TRBV30 and J is TRBJ1-4; D gene unclear. CDR1 GTSNPN and CDR2 SVGIG come from the germline V gene (reference sequence). The CDR3 sequence is 12 residues long. With 2 bases removed from V and 7 bases from J, the gap between germline ends came to 8 bases. CDR3 coding DNA: TGTGCCTGGAGTTCTCGTTCTGAAAAACTGTTTTTT. Amino acids: CAWSSRSEKLFF.